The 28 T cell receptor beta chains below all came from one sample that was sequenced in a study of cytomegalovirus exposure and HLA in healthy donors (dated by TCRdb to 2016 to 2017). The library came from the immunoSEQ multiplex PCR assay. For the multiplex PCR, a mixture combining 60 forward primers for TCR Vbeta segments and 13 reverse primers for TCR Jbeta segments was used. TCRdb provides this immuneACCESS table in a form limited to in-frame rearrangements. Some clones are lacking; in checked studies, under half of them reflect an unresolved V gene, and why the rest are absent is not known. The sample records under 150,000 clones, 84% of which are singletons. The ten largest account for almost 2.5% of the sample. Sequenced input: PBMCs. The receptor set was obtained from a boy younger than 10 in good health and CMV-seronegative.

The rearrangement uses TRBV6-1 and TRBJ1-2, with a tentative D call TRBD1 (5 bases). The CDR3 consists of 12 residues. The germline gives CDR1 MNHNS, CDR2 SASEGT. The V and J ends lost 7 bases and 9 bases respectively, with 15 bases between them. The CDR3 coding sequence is TGTGCCAGCACCGAACGGGGGGAAAGCTACACCTTC. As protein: CASTERGESYTF.

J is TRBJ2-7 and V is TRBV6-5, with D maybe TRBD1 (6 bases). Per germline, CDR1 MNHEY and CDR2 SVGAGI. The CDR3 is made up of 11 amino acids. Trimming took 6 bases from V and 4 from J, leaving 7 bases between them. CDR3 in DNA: TGTGCCAGCAGGCAGGGGTACGAGCAGTACTTC. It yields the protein CASRQGYEQYF.

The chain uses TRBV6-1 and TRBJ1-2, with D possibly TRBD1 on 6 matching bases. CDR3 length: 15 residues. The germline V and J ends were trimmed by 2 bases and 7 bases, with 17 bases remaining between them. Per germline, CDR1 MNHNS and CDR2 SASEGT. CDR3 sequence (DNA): TGTGCCAGCAGTGAATGGACAGCCGTCGTTCGTGGCTACACCTTC. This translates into CASSEWTAVVRGYTF.

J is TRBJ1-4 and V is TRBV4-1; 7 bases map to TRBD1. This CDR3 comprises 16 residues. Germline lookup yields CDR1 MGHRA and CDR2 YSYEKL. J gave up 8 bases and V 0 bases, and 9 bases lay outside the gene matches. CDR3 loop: CASSQEWGTVEEKLFF. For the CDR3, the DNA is TGCGCCAGCAGCCAAGAATGGGGGACAGTGGAAGAAAAACTGTTTTTT.

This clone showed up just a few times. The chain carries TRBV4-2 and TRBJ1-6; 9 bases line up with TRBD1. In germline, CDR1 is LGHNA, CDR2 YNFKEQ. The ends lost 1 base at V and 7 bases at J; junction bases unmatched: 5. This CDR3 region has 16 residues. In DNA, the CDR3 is TGTGCCAGCAGCCAAGCTCTCGGACAGGGGAATTCACCCCTCCACTTT. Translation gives CASSQALGQGNSPLHF.

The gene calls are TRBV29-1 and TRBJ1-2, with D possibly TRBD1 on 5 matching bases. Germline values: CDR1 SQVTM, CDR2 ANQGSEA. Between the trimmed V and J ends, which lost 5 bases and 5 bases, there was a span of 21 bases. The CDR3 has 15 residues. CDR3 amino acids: CSVNHLRGGSYGYTF. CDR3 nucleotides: TGCAGCGTTAACCATCTTCGCGGGGGTTCGTATGGCTACACCTTC.

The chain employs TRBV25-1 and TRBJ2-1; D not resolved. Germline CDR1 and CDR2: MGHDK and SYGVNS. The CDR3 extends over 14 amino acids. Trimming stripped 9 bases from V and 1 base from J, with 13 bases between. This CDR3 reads CASHSSASYNEQFF. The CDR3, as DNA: TGTGCCAGTCATTCTAGTGCGTCCTACAATGAGCAGTTCTTC.

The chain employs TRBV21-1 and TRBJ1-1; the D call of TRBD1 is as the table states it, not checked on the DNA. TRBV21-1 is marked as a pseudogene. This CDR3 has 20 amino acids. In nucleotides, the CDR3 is TGTGCCAGCAGCAAAGTTGTCTCTCCGGGACAGGGGTCGAGAGACACTGAAGCTTTCTTT. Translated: CASSKVVSPGQGSRDTEAFF.

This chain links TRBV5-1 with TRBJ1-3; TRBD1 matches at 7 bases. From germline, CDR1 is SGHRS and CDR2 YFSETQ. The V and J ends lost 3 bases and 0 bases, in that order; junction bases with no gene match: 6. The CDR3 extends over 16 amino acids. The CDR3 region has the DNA TGCGCCAGCAGCTCGGGACAGCTGAGCTCTGGAAACACCATATATTTT. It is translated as CASSSGQLSSGNTIYF.

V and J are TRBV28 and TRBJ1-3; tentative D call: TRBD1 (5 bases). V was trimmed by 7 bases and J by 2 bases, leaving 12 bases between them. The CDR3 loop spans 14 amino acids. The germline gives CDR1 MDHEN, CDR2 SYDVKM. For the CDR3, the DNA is TGTGCCAGCACTCCACAGGACGCTGGAAACACCATATATTTT. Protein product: CASTPQDAGNTIYF.

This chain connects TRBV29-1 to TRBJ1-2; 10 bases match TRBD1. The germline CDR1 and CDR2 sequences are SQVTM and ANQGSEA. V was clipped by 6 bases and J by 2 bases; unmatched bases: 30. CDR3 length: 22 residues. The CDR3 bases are TGCAGCGTGGCGTCAAAGCACCGGGACAGGGGTATTCCGCTATTCCGGAACTATGGCTACACCTTC. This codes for CSVASKHRDRGIPLFRNYGYTF.

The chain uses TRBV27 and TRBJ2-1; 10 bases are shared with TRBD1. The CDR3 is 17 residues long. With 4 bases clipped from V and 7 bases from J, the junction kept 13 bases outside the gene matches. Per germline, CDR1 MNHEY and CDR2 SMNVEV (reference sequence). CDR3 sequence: CASSSLVRDRGENEQFF. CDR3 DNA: TGTGCCAGCAGTTCCTTGGTCCGGGACAGGGGAGAGAATGAGCAGTTCTTC.

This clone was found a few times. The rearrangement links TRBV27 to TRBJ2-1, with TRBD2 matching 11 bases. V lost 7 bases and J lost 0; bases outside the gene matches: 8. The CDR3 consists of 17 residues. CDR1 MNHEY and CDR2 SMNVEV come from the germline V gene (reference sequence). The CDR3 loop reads CASTRLAGTSSYNEQFF. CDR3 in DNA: TGTGCCAGCACCAGACTAGCGGGGACGAGCTCCTACAATGAGCAGTTCTTC.

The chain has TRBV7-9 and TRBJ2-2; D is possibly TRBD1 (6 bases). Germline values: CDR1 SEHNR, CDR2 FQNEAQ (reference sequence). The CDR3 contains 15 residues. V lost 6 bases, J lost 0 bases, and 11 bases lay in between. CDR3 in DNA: TGTGCCAGCAGTATACAGGGACCGAACACCGGGGAGCTGTTTTTT. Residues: CASSIQGPNTGELFF.

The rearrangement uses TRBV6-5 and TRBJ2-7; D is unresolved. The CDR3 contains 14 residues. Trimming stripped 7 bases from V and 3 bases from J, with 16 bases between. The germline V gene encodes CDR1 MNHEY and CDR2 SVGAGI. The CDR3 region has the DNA TGTGCCAGCACCCGAAACTTGCTAGGCTACGAGCAGTACTTC. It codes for CASTRNLLGYEQYF.

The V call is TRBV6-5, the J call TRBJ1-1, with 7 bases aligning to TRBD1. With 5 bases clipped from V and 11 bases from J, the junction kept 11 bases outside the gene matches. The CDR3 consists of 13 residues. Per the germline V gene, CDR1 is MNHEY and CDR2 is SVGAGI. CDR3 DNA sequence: TGTGCCAGCAGTATCATCACAGGGGCCGGGGCTTTCTTT. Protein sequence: CASSIITGAGAFF.

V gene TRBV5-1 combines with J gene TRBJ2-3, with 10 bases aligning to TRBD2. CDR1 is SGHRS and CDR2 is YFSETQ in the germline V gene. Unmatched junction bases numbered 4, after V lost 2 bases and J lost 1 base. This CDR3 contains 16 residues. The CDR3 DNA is TGCGCCAGCAGCTTATCCACTAGCGGGGGCACAGATACGCAGTATTTT. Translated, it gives CASSLSTSGGTDTQYF.

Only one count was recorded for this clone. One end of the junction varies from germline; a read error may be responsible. The DNA of the CDR3 is TGTTCCAGCAGCTTACCCGTATACTACGAGCAGTACTTC. Its protein product is CSSSLPVYYEQYF. The chain carries TRBV7-9 and TRBJ2-7; D remains ambiguous. The CDR3 consists of 13 residues. Germline CDR1 SEHNR, CDR2 FQNEAQ (reference sequence).

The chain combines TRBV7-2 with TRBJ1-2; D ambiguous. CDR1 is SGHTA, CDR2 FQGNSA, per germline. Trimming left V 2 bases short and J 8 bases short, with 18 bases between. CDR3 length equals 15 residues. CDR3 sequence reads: CASSLTPEGGGGYTF. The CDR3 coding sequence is TGTGCCAGCAGCTTAACCCCAGAGGGTGGCGGGGGCTACACCTTC.

The DNA of the CDR3 is TGTGCCAGCAGCTCAATGGGACCGGGACAGGGGAACACCGGGGAGCTGTTTTTT. Residues: CASSSMGPGQGNTGELFF. The genes are TRBV11-3 and TRBJ2-2; 9 bases align to TRBD1. The CDR3 is 18 amino acids. The V gene's germline CDR1 is SGHNT and CDR2 YENEEA. J lost 1 base, V lost 4 bases, and 10 bases had no gene match.

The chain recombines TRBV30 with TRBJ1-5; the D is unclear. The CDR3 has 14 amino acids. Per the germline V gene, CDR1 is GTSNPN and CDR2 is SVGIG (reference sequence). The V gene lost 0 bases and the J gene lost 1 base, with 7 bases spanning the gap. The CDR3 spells CAWSVFGSNQPQHF. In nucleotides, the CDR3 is TGTGCCTGGAGTGTCTTTGGCAGCAATCAGCCCCAGCATTTT.

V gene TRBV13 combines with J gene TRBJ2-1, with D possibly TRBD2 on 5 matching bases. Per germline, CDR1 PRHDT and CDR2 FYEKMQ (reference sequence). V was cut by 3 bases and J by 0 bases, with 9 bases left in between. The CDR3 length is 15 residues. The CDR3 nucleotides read TGTGCCAGCAGCTTTATCGGGATCTCCTACAATGAGCAGTTCTTC. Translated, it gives CASSFIGISYNEQFF.

CDR3 in amino acids: CSVVYGGSGNTIYF. DNA for the CDR3: TGCAGCGTTGTCTACGGAGGCTCTGGAAACACCATATATTTT. The rearrangement links TRBV29-1 to TRBJ1-3; no definite D call. CDR3 length: 14 residues. V lost 4 bases and J lost 0, with 10 bases in between. From germline, CDR1 is SQVTM and CDR2 ANQGSEA.

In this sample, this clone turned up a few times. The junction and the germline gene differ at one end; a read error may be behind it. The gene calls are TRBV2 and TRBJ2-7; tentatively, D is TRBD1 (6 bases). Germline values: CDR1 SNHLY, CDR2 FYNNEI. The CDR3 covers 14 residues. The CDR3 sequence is CASREDRNSYEQYF. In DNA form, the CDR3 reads TGTGCCAGCAGGGAAGACAGGAACTCCTACGAGCAGTACTTC.

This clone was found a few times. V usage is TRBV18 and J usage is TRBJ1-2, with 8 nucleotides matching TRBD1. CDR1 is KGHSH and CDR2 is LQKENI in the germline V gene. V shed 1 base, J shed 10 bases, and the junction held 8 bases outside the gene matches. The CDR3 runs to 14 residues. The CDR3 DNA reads TGTGCCAGCTCACCACGTGACAGGGGTCATGCCTACACCTTC. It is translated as CASSPRDRGHAYTF.

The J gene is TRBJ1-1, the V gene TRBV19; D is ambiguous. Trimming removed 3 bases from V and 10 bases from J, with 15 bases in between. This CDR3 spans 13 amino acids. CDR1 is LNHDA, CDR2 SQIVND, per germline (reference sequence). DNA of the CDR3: TGTGCCAGTAGTATTCCTGGGCACGGTGGAGCTTTCTTT. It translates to CASSIPGHGGAFF. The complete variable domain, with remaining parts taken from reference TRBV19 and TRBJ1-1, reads DGGITQSPKYLFRKEGQNVTLSCEQNLNHDAMYWYRQDPGQGLRLIYYSQIVNDFQKGDIAEGYSVSREKKESFPLTVTSAQKNPTAFYLCASSIPGHGGAFFGQGTRLTVV.

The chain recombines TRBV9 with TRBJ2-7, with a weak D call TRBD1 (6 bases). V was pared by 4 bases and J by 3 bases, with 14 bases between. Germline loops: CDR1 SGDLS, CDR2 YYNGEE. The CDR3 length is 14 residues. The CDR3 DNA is TGTGCCAGCAGCCCAAACTCACAGGGCTACGAGCAGTACTTC. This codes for CASSPNSQGYEQYF.

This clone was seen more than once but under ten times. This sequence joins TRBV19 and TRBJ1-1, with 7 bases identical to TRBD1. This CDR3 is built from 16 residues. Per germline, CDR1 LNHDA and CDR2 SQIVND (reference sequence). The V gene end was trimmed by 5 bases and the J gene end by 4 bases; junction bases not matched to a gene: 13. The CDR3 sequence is CASSAKTGTLSTEAFF. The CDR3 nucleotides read TGTGCCAGTAGTGCAAAGACAGGGACCCTGAGCACTGAAGCTTTCTTT. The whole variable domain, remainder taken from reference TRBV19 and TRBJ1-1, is DGGITQSPKYLFRKEGQNVTLSCEQNLNHDAMYWYRQDPGQGLRLIYYSQIVNDFQKGDIAEGYSVSREKKESFPLTVTSAQKNPTAFYLCASSAKTGTLSTEAFFGQGTRLTVV.